The present T cell receptor beta chain was sequenced within a study of early T cells in non-severe SARS-CoV-2 infection. Study-wide findings and caveats: The matching step, a VDJdb search, favored anti-spike CD8 responses and missed private and CD4 specificities.

This clonotype occurred many times. Its antigen remains unknown. Individual cDNA molecules received unique molecular identifiers. TCRdb used MiXCR to reprocess the 5' RACE reads, holding one entry per CDR3 protein. The table shows about 61,000 distinct CDR3 sequences, with 10% to 11% occurring only once. Sequences were obtained from whole blood. This clonotype was sampled from an adult who was a healthcare worker with PCR-confirmed SARS-CoV-2 infection or an uninfected control (not recorded which).

The CDR3 bases are TGTGCCAGCAGTGAAGTGGGAAAGGGGTCAGATACGCAGTATTTT. This translates into CASSEVGKGSDTQYF. The genes are TRBV6-1 and TRBJ2-3, with D perhaps TRBD1 (5 bases). Trimming pared 1 base from V and 4 bases from J, leaving 12 bases between. Germline V gene sequence: CDR1 MNHNS, CDR2 SASEGT. The CDR3 is made up of 15 amino acids.